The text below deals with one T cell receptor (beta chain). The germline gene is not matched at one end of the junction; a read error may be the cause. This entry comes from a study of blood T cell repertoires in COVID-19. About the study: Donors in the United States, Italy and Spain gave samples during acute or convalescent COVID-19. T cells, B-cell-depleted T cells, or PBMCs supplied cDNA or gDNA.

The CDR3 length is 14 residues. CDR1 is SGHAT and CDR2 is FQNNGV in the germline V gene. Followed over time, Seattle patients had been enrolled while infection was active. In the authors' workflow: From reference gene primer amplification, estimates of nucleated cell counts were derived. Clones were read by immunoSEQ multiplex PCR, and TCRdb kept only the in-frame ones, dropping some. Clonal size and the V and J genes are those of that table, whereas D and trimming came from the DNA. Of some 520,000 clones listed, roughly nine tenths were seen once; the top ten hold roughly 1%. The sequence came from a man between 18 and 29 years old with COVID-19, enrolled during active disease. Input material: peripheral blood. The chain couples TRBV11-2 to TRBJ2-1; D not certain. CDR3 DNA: TGTGCCAGCAGTTTAGGATCGGGTCTCTATGAGCAGTTCTTC. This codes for CASSLGSGLYEQFF.